This T cell receptor (beta chain) was identified in a study of PD-L1 blockade in urothelial cancer. At the level of the study: Samples of blood were analyzed 3 weeks (second dose) and 6 weeks after treatment start. T cell content in blood samples showed a median of about 150,000.

Sequenced by immunoSEQ multiplex PCR; TCRdb stores in-frame clones only, minus some. The sample yields around 100,000 clones, under 85% seen once. As to this clone: Antigen: not known.

Findings and caveats of the study: Clonality of blood TCR below the median before treatment predicted better survival.

The clonotype comes from a man over 45 with urothelial cancer. The input for sequencing was PBMCs, taken around atezolizumab (anti-PD-L1) treatment.

CDR3 residues: CASRPGTGGISTQETQYF. The CDR3 bases are TGCGCCAGCAGGCCCGGGACAGGGGGGATAAGTACCCAAGAGACCCAGTACTTC. The rearrangement joins TRBV5-1 to TRBJ2-5; 11 nucleotides agree with TRBD1. CDR3 length equals 18 residues. Trimming removed 5 bases from V and 1 base from J; junction bases left unmatched: 13. Germline assignment: CDR1 SGHRS and CDR2 YFSETQ.